This entry concerns a single T cell receptor (beta chain). This clonotype was picked up many times. Its antigen is unknown. Within one base of it there is no much larger clone, and no base qualities were kept. The record originates from a study of regulatory T cells in long-lasting Graves disease (dated by TCRdb to 2020 to 2022). Turning to the overall study: Antithyroid drugs had been taken for less than 3 months by newly diagnosed Graves' disease patients. The study took place in China and was registered as a clinical trial. A total of about 33 samples were covered by TCR sequencing, comprising 13 persistent and around 20 newly diagnosed Graves' disease patients. Persistent Graves' disease patients were compared with newly diagnosed Graves' disease patients by peripheral blood TCR sequencing and RNA sequencing. The paper's findings and limits, for the study overall: The authors noted that the small sample size was a limitation that may lower accuracy. Preferential use of TRBV28, TRBJ1-2 and TRBJ2-5 was observed in persistent disease, whereas TRBV20-1 and TRBJ2-1 were favored in newly diagnosed disease. Sequencing and analysis were limited to the TCR beta chain. Only peripheral blood was studied, because thyroid tissue, the primary lesion, was inaccessible. A larger number of public clonotypes was shared among persistent patients (fewer than 3,000) than among newly diagnosed patients (approximately 930). Compared with newly diagnosed patients, persistent Graves' disease patients had lower TCR Shannon entropy and fewer highly expanded clones, which suggests clonal expansion.

The CDR3 goes from the cysteine to the phenylalanine over 13 residues. Only the CDR3 DNA is retained, 39 bases long and in frame from the first base. V gives up 4 bases and J gives up 5 bases, and the segment between their germline ends measures 12 bases. The germline V gene gives CDR1 as SNHLY and CDR2 as FYNNEI. Libraries came from multiplex PCR. Sequenced on an Illumina HiSeq 4000. To build TCR beta libraries, CDR3 regions were amplified by Arm-PCR using iRepertoire HTBI primers. Before sequencing, the PCR products went through gel purification. Under the source paper's analysis protocol: A total of around 66 TRBV and 14 TRBJ segments were identified across samples and were used for gene usage analysis of CDR3 amino acid clonotypes. COPE and FqMerger were used to merge filtered high-quality paired reads into contigs. BLAST was used to align contigs to the IMGT TRBV, TRBD and TRBJ reference genes, and CDR3 was defined following IMGT. Highly expanded clones were defined as clonotypes with a frequency above 0.1%. Shannon entropy was used to measure repertoire diversity, and the Gini coefficient was used to measure V-J evenness. A clonotype found in more than one individual was treated as public. The public reads were quality trimmed at Q25 with fastp and then assembled into clones with MiXCR by TCRdb, keeping productive beta chains. Each record represents a unique CDR3 protein, reported with the most common genes and DNA among its rows. TCRdb's processing, not the authors' own work, is the source of the V and J calls. The sample table lists about 530,000 distinct CDR3 sequences, around 16% of them with a count of one. The ten largest clonotypes hold 20% to 25% of the sample.

The time point label, read with the paper, signifies: newly diagnosed GD, antithyroid drugs for less than 3 months. RNA was extracted from PBMCs in TRIzol for both TCR sequencing and RNA sequencing. The diagnosis of Graves' disease was made according to American Thyroid Association guidelines. Recruitment of patients was carried out at an endocrinology department in Xi'an, China. Each patient gave approximately 9 milliliters of peripheral blood, collected in an EDTA anticoagulant tube. Ficoll Paque Plus density gradient separation was used to isolate PBMCs, and no additional T cell sorting was done. RNA quality was checked with an Agilent 2100 Bioanalyzer and agarose gel, and concentration with a NanoDrop 2000. This sample also belongs to another study, concerning T cells in Graves' hyperthyroidism and ophthalmopathy. That second publication adds: Stable Graves' hyperthyroidism was defined as no progression to ophthalmopathy during 18 months of follow-up. Hyperthyroidism patients were newly diagnosed, with disease duration under 2 months, and aged 18 to 65 years. Patients with uncontrolled infections, other autoimmune diseases, pregnancy or lactation were excluded. Diagnoses were established on the basis of clinical symptoms, serum thyroxine and TRAb, thyroid ultrasound, and orbital computed tomography. The first round of RT-PCR for the TCR CDR3 was performed with the HTBI primer set and the Qiagen OneStep RT-PCR kit. Most expanded thyroid clonotypes (frequency above 0.001) were also detected in blood, suggesting blood repertoires may reflect thyroid immune responses. Ophthalmopathy was separated from stable hyperthyroidism by a 13 V-J signature model, with 85% to 90% sensitivity and approximately 84% specificity obtained in cross-validation and 80%/75% obtained in testing. In validation, the model predicted progression to ophthalmopathy with just under 71% sensitivity and over 72% specificity, a median of roughly seven months before onset. To identify distinguishing TCR V-J signatures, a discovery cohort of 90 to 100 patients was used, comprising roughly 45 with Graves' ophthalmopathy and 57 with stable Graves' hyperthyroidism. An independent validation cohort of 18 to 20 hyperthyroidism patients and 15 or so patients who later progressed to ophthalmopathy tested prospective prediction of ophthalmopathy. The 100 or so discovery patients were randomly divided into training and test sets at a 7:3 ratio. In addition, the study compared T-cell repertoires in thyroid tissue and in blood from five to seven Graves' hyperthyroidism patients. After sampling, hyperthyroidism patients received methimazole starting at 30 mg daily, and ophthalmopathy patients received high-dose intravenous methylprednisolone. The libraries were constructed in a second round of multiplex PCR and then size-selected and purified. Libraries were sequenced paired-end with 100 bp reads on an Illumina HiSeq2000. SOAPnuke was used to process the raw data, removing reads that contained adapters or uncalled bases, had a mean Phred below 15, or lacked an exact match to the constant primer or identifier. High-quality paired reads were merged using COPE v1.2.5, and each unique nucleotide sequence was defined as a clonotype. MiTCR v1.1 was used to align clonotypes to the IMGT TRBV, TRBD and TRBJ reference segments. Analysis was restricted to V-J combinations with a frequency above 0.0001, which covered 98% to 99.2% of repertoires. A TCS score was defined as the ratio between F50 (clonal expansion) and ExV (chaos), using BLOSUM62-based TCRdist between CDR3 peptides within each V-J. Welch's t-statistics and random forest reduced 514 V-J features to 13, which were used in a naive Bayes classifier (R e1071). No statistical method was used to fix the sample size in advance, and group allocation was not hidden from the investigators. TCR Vbeta CDR3 sequencing of some 140 peripheral blood samples (43 ophthalmopathy, roughly 72 hyperthyroidism and roughly 17 progressor patients) is reported in the paper.

This clonotype was obtained from a woman between 40 and 65 years old with Graves disease. Donor details come from another sample of the same person, matched by shared clones. This chain is built from TRBV2 and TRBJ2-7, with the D gene tentatively TRBD1 or TRBD2, based on 5 matching bases in each. Sequencing was performed on peripheral blood mononuclear cells (PBMCs), taken at new diagnosis, from a patient treated with antithyroid drugs. The DNA sequence is TGTGCCAGCAGTGGTTTGAGGGGAAACGAGCAGTACTTC. Its translation is CASSGLRGNEQYF.